This TCR beta chain was documented in a study of blood T cell repertoires in COVID-19. Study summary: Acute and convalescent COVID-19 specimens originated in the United States, Italy and Spain. The cDNA or gDNA used as material had been derived from T cells, B-cell-depleted T cells, or PBMCs.

Authors' analysis steps: Reference gene primers were amplified, and this amplification served to estimate nucleated cell counts. Assay: immunoSEQ multiplex PCR; the TCRdb copy retains only in-frame clones and omits some. The V and J calls and clone size are taken from that table; D and trimming were inferred from the DNA. The data hold 60,000 to 75,000 clones, with under 85% observed a single time. This clone has at least ten counts. This receptor was identified in a woman aged 50 to 65 with active or convalescent COVID-19. The specimen was peripheral blood.

The CDR3 coding sequence is TGCGCCAGCGGGGTCGGGACAGGATTGAACACTGAAGCTTTCTTT. This translates into CASGVGTGLNTEAFF. The J gene is TRBJ1-1, the V gene TRBV5-1, with TRBD1 matching over 8 bases. J gave up 0 bases and V 7 bases, and 8 bases lay outside the gene matches. Looked up from germline, CDR1 is SGHRS and CDR2 is YFSETQ. This CDR3 region has 15 residues.